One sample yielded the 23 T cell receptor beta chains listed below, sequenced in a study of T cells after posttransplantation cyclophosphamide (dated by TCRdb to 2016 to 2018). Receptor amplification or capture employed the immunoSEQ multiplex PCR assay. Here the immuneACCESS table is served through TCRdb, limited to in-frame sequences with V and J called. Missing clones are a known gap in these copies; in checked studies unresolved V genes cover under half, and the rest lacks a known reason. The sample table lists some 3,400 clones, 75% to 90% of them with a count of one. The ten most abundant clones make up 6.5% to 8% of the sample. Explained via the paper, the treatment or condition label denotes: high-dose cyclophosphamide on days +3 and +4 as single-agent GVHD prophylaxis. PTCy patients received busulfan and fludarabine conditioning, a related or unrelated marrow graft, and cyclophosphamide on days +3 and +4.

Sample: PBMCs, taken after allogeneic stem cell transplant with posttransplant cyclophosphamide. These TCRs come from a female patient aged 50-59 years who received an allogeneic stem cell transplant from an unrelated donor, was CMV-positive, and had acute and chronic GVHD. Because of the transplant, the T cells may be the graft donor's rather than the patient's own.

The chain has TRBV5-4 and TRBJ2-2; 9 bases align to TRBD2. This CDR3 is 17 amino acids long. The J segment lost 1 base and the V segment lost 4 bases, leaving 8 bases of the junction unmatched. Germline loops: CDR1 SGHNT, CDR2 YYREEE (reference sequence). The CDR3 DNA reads TGTGCCAGCAGCCGCATTGGAGCGGGAGGGAACACCGGGGAGCTGTTTTTT. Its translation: CASSRIGAGGNTGELFF.

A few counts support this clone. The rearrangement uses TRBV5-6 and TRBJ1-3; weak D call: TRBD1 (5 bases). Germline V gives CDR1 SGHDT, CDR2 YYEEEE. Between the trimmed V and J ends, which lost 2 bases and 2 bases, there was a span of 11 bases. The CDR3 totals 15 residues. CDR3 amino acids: CASSLLSRAGNTIYF. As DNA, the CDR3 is TGTGCCAGCAGCTTATTATCCAGGGCTGGAAACACCATATATTTT.

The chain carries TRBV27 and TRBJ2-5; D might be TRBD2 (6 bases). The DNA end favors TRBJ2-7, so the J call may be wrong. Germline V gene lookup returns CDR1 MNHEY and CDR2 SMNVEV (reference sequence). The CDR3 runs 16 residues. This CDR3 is CASSASGTVLHYEQYF. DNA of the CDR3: TGTGCCAGCAGTGCGAGTGGGACTGTACTACACTACGAGCAGTACTTC.

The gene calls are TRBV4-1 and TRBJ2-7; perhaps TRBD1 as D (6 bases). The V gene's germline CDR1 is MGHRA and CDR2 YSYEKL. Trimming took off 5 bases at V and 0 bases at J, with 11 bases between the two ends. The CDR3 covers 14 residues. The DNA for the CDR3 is TGCGCCAGCAGCTTCCGGGACAACTCCTACGAGCAGTACTTC. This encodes CASSFRDNSYEQYF.

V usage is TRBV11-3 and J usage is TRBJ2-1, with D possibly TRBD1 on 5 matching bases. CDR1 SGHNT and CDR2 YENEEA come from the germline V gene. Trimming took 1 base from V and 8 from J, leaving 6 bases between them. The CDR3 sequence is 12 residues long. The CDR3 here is CASSLVQDEQFF. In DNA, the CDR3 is TGTGCCAGCAGCTTAGTACAGGATGAGCAGTTCTTC. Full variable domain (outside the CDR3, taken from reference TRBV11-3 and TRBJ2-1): EAGVVQSPRYKIIEKKQPVAFWCNPISGHNTLYWYLQNLGQGPELLIRYENEEAVDDSQLPKDRFSAERLKGVDSTLKIQPAELGDSAVYLCASSLVQDEQFFGPGTRLTVL.

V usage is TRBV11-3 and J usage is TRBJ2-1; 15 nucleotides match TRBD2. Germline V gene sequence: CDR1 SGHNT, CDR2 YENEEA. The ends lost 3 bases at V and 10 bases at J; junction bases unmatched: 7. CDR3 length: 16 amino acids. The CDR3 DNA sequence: TGTGCCAGCAGCTTCTCAGGACTAGCGGGGGGGGCGGAGCAGTTCTTC. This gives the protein CASSFSGLAGGAEQFF.

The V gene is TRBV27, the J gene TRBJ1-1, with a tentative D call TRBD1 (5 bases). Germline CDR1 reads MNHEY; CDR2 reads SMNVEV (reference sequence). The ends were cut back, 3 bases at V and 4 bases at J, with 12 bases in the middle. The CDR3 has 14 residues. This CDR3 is CASSFRASVTEAFF. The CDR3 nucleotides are TGTGCCAGCAGTTTCAGGGCTTCGGTCACTGAAGCTTTCTTT.

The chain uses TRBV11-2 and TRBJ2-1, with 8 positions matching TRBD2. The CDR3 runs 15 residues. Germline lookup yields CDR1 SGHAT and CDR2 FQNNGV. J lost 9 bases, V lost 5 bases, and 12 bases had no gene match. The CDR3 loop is CASSRRQTSAIEQFF. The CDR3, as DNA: TGTGCCAGCAGCAGACGGCAGACTAGCGCTATTGAGCAGTTCTTC.

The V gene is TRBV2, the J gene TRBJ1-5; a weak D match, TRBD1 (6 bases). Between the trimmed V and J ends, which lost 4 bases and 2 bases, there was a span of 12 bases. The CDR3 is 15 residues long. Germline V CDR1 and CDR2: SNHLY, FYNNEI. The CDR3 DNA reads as TGTGCCAGCAGTGCGGACAGTTTGGGCAATCAGCCCCAGCATTTT. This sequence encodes CASSADSLGNQPQHF.

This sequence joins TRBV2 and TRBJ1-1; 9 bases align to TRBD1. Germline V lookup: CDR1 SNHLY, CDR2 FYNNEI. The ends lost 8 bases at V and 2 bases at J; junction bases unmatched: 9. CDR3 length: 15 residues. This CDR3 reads CASGDRELGNTEAFF. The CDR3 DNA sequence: TGTGCCAGCGGGGACAGGGAGCTTGGAAACACTGAAGCTTTCTTT. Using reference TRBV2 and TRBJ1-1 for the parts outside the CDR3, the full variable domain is EPEVTQTPSHQVTQMGQEVILRCVPISNHLYFYWYRQILGQKVEFLVSFYNNEISEKSEIFDDQFSVERPDGSNFTLKIRSTKLEDSAMYFCASGDRELGNTEAFFGQGTRLTVV.

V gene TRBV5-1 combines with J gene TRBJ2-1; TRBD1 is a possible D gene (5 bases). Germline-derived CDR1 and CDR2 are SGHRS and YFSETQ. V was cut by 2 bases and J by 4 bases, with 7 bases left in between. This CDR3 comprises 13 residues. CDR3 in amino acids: CASSLGVYNEQFF. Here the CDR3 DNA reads TGCGCCAGCAGCTTAGGGGTTTACAATGAGCAGTTCTTC.

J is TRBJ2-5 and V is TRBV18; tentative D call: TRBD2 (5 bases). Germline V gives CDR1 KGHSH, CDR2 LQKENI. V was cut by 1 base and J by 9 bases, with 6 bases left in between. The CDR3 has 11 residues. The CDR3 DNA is TGTGCCAGCTCACCACGGCGGGCCCAGTACTTC. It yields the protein CASSPRRAQYF.

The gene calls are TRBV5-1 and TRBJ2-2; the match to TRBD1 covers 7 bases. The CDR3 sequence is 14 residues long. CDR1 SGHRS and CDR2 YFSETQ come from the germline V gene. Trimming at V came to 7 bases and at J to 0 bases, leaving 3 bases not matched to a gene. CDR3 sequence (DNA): TGCGCCAGCCGGGACAGCCCGAACACCGGGGAGCTGTTTTTT. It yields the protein CASRDSPNTGELFF.

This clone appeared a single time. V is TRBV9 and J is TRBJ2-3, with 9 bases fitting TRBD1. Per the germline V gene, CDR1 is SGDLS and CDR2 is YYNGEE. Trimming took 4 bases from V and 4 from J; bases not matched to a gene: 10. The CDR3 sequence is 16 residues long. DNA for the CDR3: TGTGCCAGCAGCATGGGACAGGGCGGGCGAGCAGATACGCAGTATTTT. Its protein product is CASSMGQGGRADTQYF.

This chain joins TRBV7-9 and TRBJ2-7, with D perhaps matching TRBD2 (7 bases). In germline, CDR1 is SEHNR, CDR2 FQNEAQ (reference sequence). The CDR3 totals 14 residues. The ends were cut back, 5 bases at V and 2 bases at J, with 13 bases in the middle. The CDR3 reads CASSRGGAPYEQYF. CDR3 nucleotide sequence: TGTGCCAGCAGCAGGGGGGGGGCCCCCTACGAGCAGTACTTC.

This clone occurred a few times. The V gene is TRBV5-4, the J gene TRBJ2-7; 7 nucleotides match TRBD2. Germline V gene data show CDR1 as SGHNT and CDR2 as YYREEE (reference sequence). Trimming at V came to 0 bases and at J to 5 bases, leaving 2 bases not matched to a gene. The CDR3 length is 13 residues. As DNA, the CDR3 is TGTGCCAGCAGCTTGGTAGGGACTAACGAGCAGTACTTC. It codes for CASSLVGTNEQYF.

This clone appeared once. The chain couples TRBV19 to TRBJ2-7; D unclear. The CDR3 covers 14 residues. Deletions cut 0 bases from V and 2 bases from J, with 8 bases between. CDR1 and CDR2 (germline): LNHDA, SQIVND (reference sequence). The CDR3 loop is CASSIDTGTYEQYF. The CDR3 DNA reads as TGTGCCAGTAGTATAGACACGGGTACCTACGAGCAGTACTTC. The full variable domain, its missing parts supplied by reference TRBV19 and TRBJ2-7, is DGGITQSPKYLFRKEGQNVTLSCEQNLNHDAMYWYRQDPGQGLRLIYYSQIVNDFQKGDIAEGYSVSREKKESFPLTVTSAQKNPTAFYLCASSIDTGTYEQYFGPGTRLTVT.

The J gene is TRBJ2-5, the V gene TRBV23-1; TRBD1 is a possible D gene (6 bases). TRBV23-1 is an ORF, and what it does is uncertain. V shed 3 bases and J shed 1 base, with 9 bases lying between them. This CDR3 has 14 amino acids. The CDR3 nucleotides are TGCGCCAGCAGTCACCACAGGGCCCAAGAGACCCAGTACTTC. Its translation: CASSHHRAQETQYF.

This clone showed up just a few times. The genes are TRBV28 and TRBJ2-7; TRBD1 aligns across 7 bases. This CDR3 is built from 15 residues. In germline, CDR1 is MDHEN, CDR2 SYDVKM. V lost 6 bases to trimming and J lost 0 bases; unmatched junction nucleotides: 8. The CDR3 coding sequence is TGTGCCAGCAGCTTGACAGGGTTAAGCTCCTACGAGCAGTACTTC. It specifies CASSLTGLSSYEQYF.

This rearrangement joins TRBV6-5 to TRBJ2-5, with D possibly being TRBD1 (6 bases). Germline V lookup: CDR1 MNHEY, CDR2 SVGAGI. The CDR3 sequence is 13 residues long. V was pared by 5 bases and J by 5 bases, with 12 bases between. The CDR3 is CASSGSGVETQYF. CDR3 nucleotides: TGTGCCAGCAGTGGTTCAGGGGTGGAGACCCAGTACTTC.

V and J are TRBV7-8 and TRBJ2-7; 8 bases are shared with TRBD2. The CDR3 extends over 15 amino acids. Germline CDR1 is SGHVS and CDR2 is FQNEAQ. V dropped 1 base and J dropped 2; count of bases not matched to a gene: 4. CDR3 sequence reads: CASSLGGRGAYEQYF. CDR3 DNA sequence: TGTGCCAGCAGCTTAGGCGGGCGGGGGGCCTACGAGCAGTACTTC.

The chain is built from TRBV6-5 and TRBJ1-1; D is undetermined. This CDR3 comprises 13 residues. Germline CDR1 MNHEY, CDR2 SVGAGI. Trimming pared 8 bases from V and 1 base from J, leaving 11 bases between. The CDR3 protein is CASATTRNTEAFF. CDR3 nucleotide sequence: TGTGCCAGCGCCACGACTAGGAACACTGAAGCTTTCTTT.

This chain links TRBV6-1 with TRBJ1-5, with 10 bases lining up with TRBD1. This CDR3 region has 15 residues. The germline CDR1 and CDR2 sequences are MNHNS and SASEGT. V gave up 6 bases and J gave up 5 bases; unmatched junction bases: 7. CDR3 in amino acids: CASRTGGFGDQPQHF. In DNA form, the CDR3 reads TGTGCCAGCAGGACAGGGGGCTTCGGGGATCAGCCCCAGCATTTT.